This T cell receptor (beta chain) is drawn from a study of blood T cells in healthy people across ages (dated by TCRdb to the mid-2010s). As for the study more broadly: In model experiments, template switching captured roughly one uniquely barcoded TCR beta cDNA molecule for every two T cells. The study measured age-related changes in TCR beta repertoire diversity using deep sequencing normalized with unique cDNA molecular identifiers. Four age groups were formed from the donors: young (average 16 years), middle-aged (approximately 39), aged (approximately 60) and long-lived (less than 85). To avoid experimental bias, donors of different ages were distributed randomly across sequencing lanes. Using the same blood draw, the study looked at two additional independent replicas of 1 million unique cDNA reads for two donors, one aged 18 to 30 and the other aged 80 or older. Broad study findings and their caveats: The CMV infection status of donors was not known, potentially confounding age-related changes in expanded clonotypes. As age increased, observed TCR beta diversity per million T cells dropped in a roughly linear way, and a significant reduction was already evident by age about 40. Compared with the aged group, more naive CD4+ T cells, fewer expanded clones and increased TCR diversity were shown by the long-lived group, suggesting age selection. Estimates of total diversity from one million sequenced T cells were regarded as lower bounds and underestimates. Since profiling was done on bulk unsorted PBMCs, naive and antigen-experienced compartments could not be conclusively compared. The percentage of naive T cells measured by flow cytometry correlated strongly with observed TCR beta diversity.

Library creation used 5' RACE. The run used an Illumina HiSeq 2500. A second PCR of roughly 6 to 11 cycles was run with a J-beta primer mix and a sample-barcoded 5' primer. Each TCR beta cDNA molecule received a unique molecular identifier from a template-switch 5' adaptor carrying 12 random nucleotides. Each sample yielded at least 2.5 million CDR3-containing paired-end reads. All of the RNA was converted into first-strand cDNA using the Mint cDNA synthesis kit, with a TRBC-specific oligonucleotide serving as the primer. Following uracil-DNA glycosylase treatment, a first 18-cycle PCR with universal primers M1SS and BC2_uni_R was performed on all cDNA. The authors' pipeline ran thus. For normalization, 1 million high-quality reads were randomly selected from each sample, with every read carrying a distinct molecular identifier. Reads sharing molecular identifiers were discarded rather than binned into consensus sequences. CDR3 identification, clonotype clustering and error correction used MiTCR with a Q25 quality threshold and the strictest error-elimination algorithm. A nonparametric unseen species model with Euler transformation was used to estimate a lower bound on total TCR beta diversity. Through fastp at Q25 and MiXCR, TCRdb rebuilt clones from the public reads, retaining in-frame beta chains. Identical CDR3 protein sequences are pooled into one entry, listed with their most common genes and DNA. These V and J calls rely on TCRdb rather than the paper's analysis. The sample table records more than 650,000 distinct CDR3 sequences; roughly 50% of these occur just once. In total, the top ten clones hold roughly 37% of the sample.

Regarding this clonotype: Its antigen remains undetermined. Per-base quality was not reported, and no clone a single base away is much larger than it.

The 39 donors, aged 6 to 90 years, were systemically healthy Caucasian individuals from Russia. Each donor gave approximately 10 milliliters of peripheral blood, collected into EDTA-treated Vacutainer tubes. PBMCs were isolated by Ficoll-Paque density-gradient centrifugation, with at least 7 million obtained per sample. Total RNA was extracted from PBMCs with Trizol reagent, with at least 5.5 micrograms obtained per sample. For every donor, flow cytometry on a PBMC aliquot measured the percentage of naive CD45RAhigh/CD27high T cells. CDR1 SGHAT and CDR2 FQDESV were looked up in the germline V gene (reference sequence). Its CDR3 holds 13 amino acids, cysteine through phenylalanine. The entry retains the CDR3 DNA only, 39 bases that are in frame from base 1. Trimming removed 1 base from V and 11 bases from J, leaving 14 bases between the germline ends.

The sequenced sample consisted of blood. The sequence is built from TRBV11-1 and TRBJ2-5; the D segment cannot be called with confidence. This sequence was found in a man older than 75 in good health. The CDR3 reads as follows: CASSLGFGAEQYF. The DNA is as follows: TGTGCCAGCAGCTTAGGTTTTGGCGCTGAGCAGTACTTC. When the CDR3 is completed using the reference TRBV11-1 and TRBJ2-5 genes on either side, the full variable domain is EAEVAQSPRYKITEKSQAVAFWCDPISGHATLYWYRQILGQGPELLVQFQDESVVDDSQLPKDRFSAERLKGVDSTLKIQPAELGDSAMYLCASSLGFGAEQYFGPGTRLLVL.